The clone carrying this T cell receptor (beta chain) has just a few counts. This sample stems from a study of T-cell reconstitution after alpha-beta-depleted transplantation in children. Preparation of the TCRbeta library involved a method that used unique molecular identifiers. MiXCR was run by TCRdb on the PCR reads, yielding one entry per CDR3 protein. The top ten hold roughly 0.77% of the sample, which has roughly 670,000 distinct CDR3 sequences, around 14% seen once. Material: PBMCs, obtained before TCRalphabeta/CD19-depleted stem cell transplant. This clonotype originated in a girl aged 2 to 9 with congenital amegakaryocytic thrombocytopenia, due to receive a stem cell transplant.

Written as DNA, the CDR3 is TGTGCCAGCAGCTTATTCCTGGGCGGGGAGCTGTTTTTT. Its protein is CASSLFLGGELFF. The chain has TRBV7-9 and TRBJ2-2; D remains ambiguous. CDR1 SEHNR and CDR2 FQNEAQ come from the germline V gene (reference sequence). The V end was cut by 2 bases, the J end by 7 bases, with 8 bases between. This CDR3 spans 13 amino acids.